This T cell receptor (beta chain) came from a study of CD8 T cells in ankylosing spondylitis. Overall study findings and caveats: There was a TCR beta motif, made of several highly homologous variants, that appeared characteristic of ankylosing spondylitis blood. The authors found the disease-linked clones to be CD8+ and relatively rare in peripheral blood. Significant enrichment of disease-linked clones was reported in matched ankylosing spondylitis synovial fluid. Earlier work had already found some motif variants in reactive arthritis synovial fluid and blood.

Construction of TCR beta libraries was performed using quantitative 5'-RACE with molecular barcodes. In TCRdb, the 5' RACE reads were re-called with MiXCR into one record per CDR3 protein. In the table there are 450,000 to 550,000 distinct CDR3 sequences, roughly 5.3% of which are singletons. V lost 2 bases and J lost 6, with 11 bases in between. The CDR3 runs 14 residues. Germline V gives CDR1 LGHNA, CDR2 YSLEER. This clonotype was seen many times. What it binds is not known. This receptor was obtained from a male donor with ankylosing spondylitis. The material sequenced was blood, either unsorted or a sorted T cell fraction (not recorded which). The chain employs TRBV4-3 and TRBJ2-1; D might be TRBD2 (5 bases). The CDR3 coding sequence is TGCGCCAGCAGCCAATTTCTAGCCGGCAATGAGCAGTTCTTC. This sequence encodes CASSQFLAGNEQFF.